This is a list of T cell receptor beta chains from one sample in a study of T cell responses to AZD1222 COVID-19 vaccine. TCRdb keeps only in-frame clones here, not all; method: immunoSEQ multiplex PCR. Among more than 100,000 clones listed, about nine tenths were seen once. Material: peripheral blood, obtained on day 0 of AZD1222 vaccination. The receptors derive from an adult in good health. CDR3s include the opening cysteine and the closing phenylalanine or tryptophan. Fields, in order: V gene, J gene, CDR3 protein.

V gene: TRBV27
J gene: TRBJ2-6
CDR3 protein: CASSIWTGSGANVLTF

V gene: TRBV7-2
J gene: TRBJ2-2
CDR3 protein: CASLLRLAGGRTGELFF

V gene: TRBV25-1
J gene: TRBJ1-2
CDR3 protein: CASSAEGATSYGYTF

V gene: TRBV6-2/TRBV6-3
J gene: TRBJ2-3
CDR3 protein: CASSYSRTSTDTQYF

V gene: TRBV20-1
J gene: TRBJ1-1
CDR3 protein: CSARAPGEAFF

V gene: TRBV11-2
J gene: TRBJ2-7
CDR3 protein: CASVAGQTYEQYF

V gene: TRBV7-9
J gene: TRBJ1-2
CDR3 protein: CASSLAENGYTF

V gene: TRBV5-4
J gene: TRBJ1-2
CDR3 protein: CATQGAGHYGYTF

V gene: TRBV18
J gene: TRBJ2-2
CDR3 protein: CASSLLGDGELFF

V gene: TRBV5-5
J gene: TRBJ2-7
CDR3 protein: CASSPSGSRADEQYF

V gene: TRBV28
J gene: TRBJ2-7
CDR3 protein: CASSLGDRDYGHEQYF

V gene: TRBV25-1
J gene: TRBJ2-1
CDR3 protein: CASSVYNEQFF

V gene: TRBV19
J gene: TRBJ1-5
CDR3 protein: CASNGGMNQPQHF

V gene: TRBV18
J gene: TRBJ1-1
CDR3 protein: CASSLAWNTEAFF

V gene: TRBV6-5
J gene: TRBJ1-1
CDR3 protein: CASSYSYRVQAFF

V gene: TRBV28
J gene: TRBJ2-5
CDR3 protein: CAIAGALETQYF

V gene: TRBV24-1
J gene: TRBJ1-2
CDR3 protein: CATSDPDRGGLDYGYTF

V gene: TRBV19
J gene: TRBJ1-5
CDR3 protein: CASSIVSYKNNQPQHF

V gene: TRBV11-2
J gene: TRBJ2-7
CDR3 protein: CASSRQGYEQYF

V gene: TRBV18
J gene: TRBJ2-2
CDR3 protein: CASSPRTSGSTGELFF

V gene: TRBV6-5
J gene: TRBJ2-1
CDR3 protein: CASSYIYGSSEQFF

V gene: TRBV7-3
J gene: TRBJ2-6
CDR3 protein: CASSRLGQGGSGANVLTF

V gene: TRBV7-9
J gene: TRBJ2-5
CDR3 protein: CASSPGGKTQYF

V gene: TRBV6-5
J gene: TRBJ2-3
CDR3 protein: CATYRITSTDTQYF

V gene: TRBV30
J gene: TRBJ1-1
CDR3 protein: CAWSVPAGADEAFF

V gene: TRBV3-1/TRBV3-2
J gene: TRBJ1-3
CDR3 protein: CASSQAGRGENTIYF

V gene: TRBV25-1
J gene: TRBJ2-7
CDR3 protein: CASSDTGVIYEQYF

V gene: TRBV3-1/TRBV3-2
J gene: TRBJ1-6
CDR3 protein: CASSQGGQGRGNSPLHF

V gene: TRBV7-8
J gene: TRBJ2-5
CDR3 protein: CASSFSRYQETQYF

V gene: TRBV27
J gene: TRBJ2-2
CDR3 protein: CASSLRGTGELFF

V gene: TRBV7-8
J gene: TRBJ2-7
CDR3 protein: CASSLVSGGPYEQYF

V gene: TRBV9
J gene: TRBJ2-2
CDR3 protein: CASSAPTSGNAGELFF

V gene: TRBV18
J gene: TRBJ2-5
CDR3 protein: CANRDRIGETQYF

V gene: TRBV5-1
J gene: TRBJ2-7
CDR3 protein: CASSLTTGTGSFEQYF

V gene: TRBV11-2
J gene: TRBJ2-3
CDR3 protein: CASSSSGLATRPNTDTQYF

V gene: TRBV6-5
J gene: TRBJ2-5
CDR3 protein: CASSYPERETQYF

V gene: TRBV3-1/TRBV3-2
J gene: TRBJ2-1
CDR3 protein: CASSQPGSYNEQFF

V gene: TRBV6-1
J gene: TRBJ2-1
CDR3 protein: CASSEGPTPGNEQFF

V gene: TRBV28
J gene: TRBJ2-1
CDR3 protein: CASSWAVEVYNEQFF

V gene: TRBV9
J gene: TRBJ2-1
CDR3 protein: CASSAGLGVGNEQFF

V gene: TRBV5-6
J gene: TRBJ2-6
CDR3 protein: CASSWGPSGANVLTF

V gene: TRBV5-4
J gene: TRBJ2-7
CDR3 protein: CASSLWAGTSGSYEQYF

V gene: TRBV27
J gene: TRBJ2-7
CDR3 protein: CASSPRGFSYEQYF

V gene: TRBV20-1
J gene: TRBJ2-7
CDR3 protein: CSAYLQGQYF